This T cell receptor (beta chain) came from a study of cytomegalovirus exposure and HLA in healthy donors. The PCR made use of 60 Vbeta and 13 Jbeta primers. Sequencing was performed with immunoSEQ multiplex PCR; in TCRdb, only in-frame clones are kept and a portion is missing. Of some 130,000 clones detected, around four fifths appear once; the ten largest clones hold over 1.2%. Germline assignment: CDR1 SQVTM and CDR2 ANQGSEA. This CDR3 has 15 residues. The V end lost 0 bases, the J end lost 4 bases, and 15 bases lay between the germline ends. Points from the study as a whole: Later on, a genetic analysis was performed. It linked a missense variant in DCLRE1C with V- and J-gene trimming of TCR beta.

To note about this clone: Its specificity is unknown.

V gene TRBV29-1 combines with J gene TRBJ2-5, with D possibly TRBD2 on 6 matching bases. This sequence originates from a female donor in good health and CMV-seronegative. The specimen sequenced was PBMCs. This CDR3 reads CSVEDRRERVETQYF. DNA of the CDR3: TGCAGCGTTGAAGATCGGCGGGAAAGGGTAGAGACCCAGTACTTC.